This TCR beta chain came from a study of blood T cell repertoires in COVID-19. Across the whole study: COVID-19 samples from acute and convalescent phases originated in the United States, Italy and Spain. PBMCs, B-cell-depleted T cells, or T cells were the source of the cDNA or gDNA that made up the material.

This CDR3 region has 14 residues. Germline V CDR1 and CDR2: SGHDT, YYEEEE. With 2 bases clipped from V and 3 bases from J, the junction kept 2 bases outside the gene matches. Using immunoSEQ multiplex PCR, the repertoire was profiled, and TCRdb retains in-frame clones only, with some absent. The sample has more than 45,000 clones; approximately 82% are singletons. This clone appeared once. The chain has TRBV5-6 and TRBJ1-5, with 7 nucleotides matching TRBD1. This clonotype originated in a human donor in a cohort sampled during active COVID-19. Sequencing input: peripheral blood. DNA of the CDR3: TGTGCCAGCAGCTTAGGGGGCACCAATCAGCCCCAGCATTTT. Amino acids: CASSLGGTNQPQHF. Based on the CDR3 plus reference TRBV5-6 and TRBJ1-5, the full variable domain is DAGVTQSPTHLIKTRGQQVTLRCSPKSGHDTVSWYQQALGQGPQFIFQYYEEEERQRGNFPDRFSGHQFPNYSSELNVNALLLGDSALYLCASSLGGTNQPQHFGDGTRLSIL.